This T cell receptor (beta chain) appears in the sequencing data of a study of cytomegalovirus exposure and HLA in healthy donors. For the study at large: Counted in an early data release were about 86 million unique TCRs from HLA-typed donors. Study-level results: Among CMV-associated TCR beta chains, most appeared HLA-restricted in a later analysis. Within an earlier analysis, most TCR beta V segments proved productive either about 90% or about 30% of the time. As was reported, the HLA-A and HLA-B alleles of most subjects were accurately predicted from TCR beta sequences.

PCR was performed using 60 Vbeta and 13 Jbeta primers. Sequencing was performed with immunoSEQ multiplex PCR; in TCRdb, only in-frame clones are kept and a portion is missing. The profile shows approximately 150,000 clones, about 80% of them singletons. Remarks on this clone: The target antigen is unknown.

Germline CDR1 reads MNHEY; CDR2 reads SVGAGI. The V and J ends lost 2 bases and 6 bases, in that order; junction bases with no gene match: 9. This CDR3 contains 16 residues. Sequencing used PBMCs. The receptor was derived from a man under 40 in good health and CMV-seronegative. The rearrangement uses TRBV6-5 and TRBJ2-7, with 11 bases that match TRBD1. The CDR3: CASSYLDRGQVCEQYF. As DNA, the CDR3 is TGTGCCAGCAGTTACCTGGACAGGGGGCAGGTTTGCGAGCAGTACTTC.